This is a list of T cell receptor beta chains from one sample in a study of T-cell memory formation after mild COVID-19. MiXCR was run by TCRdb on the 5' RACE reads, yielding one entry per CDR3 protein. The sample holds under 300,000 distinct CDR3 sequences; 15% to 20% are singletons and the top ten take roughly 22%. The source material was PBMCs or a T cell subset sorted from them (not recorded which). The receptors here all came from a man aged 18 to 35 who had mild COVID-19 (a few samples of this study predate the infection). Cell type and time point are not known. The CDR3 runs from the conserved cysteine through the conserved F or W. Each record gives: J gene, D gene, V gene, clone size, CDR3 protein, CDR3 DNA. A D gene is named only where the DNA matches it firmly. Clone size, where shown, is once, few, many, or a class for clones that have expanded.

j_call: TRBJ2-5; d_call: TRBD1; v_call: TRBV7-9; clone_size: few; cdr3_aa: CASSLGQGFETQYF; cdr3_nt: TGTGCCAGCAGCTTGGGACAGGGGTTCGAGACCCAGTACTTC
j_call: TRBJ1-2; d_call: TRBD1; v_call: TRBV12-3/TRBV12-4; clone_size: few; cdr3_aa: CASSLAGGVGYYGYTF; cdr3_nt: TGTGCCAGCAGTTTAGCAGGGGGCGTAGGGTACTATGGCTACACCTTC
j_call: TRBJ2-3; d_call: NA; v_call: TRBV5-1; clone_size: NA; cdr3_aa: CASGYSTDTQYF; cdr3_nt: TGCGCCAGCGGATATAGCACAGATACGCAGTATTTT
j_call: TRBJ1-3; d_call: NA; v_call: TRBV9; clone_size: NA; cdr3_aa: CASSDGTASGNTIYF; cdr3_nt: TGTGCCAGCAGCGACGGGACCGCGTCTGGAAACACCATATATTTT
j_call: TRBJ2-5; d_call: NA; v_call: TRBV19; clone_size: NA; cdr3_aa: CASSPRAGAQETQYF; cdr3_nt: TGTGCCAGTAGCCCGCGGGCGGGGGCCCAAGAGACCCAGTACTTC
j_call: TRBJ2-5; d_call: NA; v_call: TRBV18; clone_size: few; cdr3_aa: CASSPPVGNGETQYF; cdr3_nt: TGTGCCAGCTCACCACCGGTGGGGAACGGAGAGACCCAGTACTTC
j_call: TRBJ2-5; d_call: NA; v_call: TRBV7-9; clone_size: NA; cdr3_aa: CASSLSWVEETQYF; cdr3_nt: TGTGCCAGCAGCTTATCGTGGGTGGAAGAGACCCAGTACTTC
j_call: TRBJ2-5; d_call: NA; v_call: TRBV7-2; clone_size: NA; cdr3_aa: CASSLRAGRGGETQYF; cdr3_nt: TGTGCCAGCAGCTTACGGGCGGGGAGAGGAGGGGAGACCCAGTACTTC
j_call: TRBJ2-2; d_call: NA; v_call: TRBV18; clone_size: few; cdr3_aa: CASSSPAGTGELFF; cdr3_nt: TGTGCCAGCTCGTCCCCAGCTGGCACCGGGGAGCTGTTTTTT
j_call: TRBJ1-5; d_call: TRBD1; v_call: TRBV24-1; clone_size: NA; cdr3_aa: CATSDSSTGGNQPQHF; cdr3_nt: TGTGCCACCAGTGATTCTTCGACAGGGGGCAATCAGCCCCAGCATTTT
j_call: TRBJ2-1; d_call: TRBD1; v_call: TRBV10-3; clone_size: NA; cdr3_aa: CAISGTDRAVEQFF; cdr3_nt: TGTGCCATCAGTGGGACGGACAGGGCCGTTGAGCAGTTCTTC
j_call: TRBJ2-5; d_call: NA; v_call: TRBV11-2; clone_size: NA; cdr3_aa: CASSWSLRETQYF; cdr3_nt: TGTGCCAGCAGCTGGAGTCTCAGGGAGACCCAGTACTTC
j_call: TRBJ2-6; d_call: TRBD1; v_call: TRBV6-5; clone_size: NA; cdr3_aa: CASSYDPQGAVFGANVLTF; cdr3_nt: TGTGCCAGCAGTTACGATCCGCAGGGGGCGGTGTTTGGGGCCAACGTCCTGACTTTC
j_call: TRBJ2-2; d_call: TRBD1; v_call: TRBV11-2; clone_size: few; cdr3_aa: CASSSFRDRGRTGELFF; cdr3_nt: TGTGCCAGCAGCTCCTTCCGGGACAGGGGTCGCACCGGGGAGCTGTTTTTT
j_call: TRBJ2-5; d_call: NA; v_call: TRBV10-2; clone_size: many; cdr3_aa: CASSAGGETQYF; cdr3_nt: TGCGCCAGCAGTGCCGGAGGAGAGACCCAGTACTTC
j_call: TRBJ2-5; d_call: NA; v_call: TRBV5-1; clone_size: NA; cdr3_aa: CASVPQGIWETQYF; cdr3_nt: TGCGCCAGCGTACCACAGGGCATTTGGGAGACCCAGTACTTC
j_call: TRBJ2-2; d_call: NA; v_call: TRBV6-1; clone_size: few; cdr3_aa: CASSSHEGLDTGELFF; cdr3_nt: TGTGCCAGCAGTTCCCACGAGGGGCTTGACACCGGGGAGCTGTTTTTT
j_call: TRBJ2-4; d_call: NA; v_call: TRBV6-5; clone_size: once; cdr3_aa: CASSYRASAKNIQYF; cdr3_nt: TGTGCCAGCAGTTACAGGGCGTCGGCCAAAAACATTCAGTACTTC
j_call: TRBJ1-2; d_call: NA; v_call: TRBV5-1; clone_size: few; cdr3_aa: CASSLGRDRNYTF; cdr3_nt: TGCGCCAGCAGCTTGGGAAGAGACAGGAACTACACCTTC
j_call: TRBJ1-4; d_call: NA; v_call: TRBV20-1; clone_size: NA; cdr3_aa: CSARDLQGSEKLFF; cdr3_nt: TGCAGTGCTAGAGATCTGCAGGGAAGTGAAAAACTGTTTTTT
j_call: TRBJ2-4; d_call: TRBD1; v_call: TRBV6-1; clone_size: NA; cdr3_aa: CASSGDRRNIQYF; cdr3_nt: TGTGCCAGCAGCGGGGACAGGCGTAACATTCAGTACTTC
j_call: TRBJ2-1; d_call: TRBD2; v_call: TRBV4-1; clone_size: NA; cdr3_aa: CASSQSAGISYNEQFF; cdr3_nt: TGCGCCAGCAGCCAATCAGCGGGGATCTCCTACAATGAGCAGTTCTTC
j_call: TRBJ2-5; d_call: NA; v_call: TRBV6-5; clone_size: few; cdr3_aa: CASSRVVQETQYF; cdr3_nt: TGTGCCAGCAGCCGGGTGGTTCAAGAGACCCAGTACTTC
j_call: TRBJ1-2; d_call: NA; v_call: TRBV10-2; clone_size: once; cdr3_aa: CASSLRRGKYGYTF; cdr3_nt: TGCGCCAGCAGTCTTCGCAGGGGAAAATATGGCTACACCTTC
j_call: TRBJ2-1; d_call: TRBD1; v_call: TRBV28; clone_size: NA; cdr3_aa: CAHSGTGEWNEQFF; cdr3_nt: TGTGCCCATTCCGGGACAGGGGAATGGAATGAGCAGTTCTTC
j_call: TRBJ1-1; d_call: NA; v_call: TRBV11-2; clone_size: few; cdr3_aa: CASSLSGGPAPEAFF; cdr3_nt: TGTGCCAGCAGCTTAAGCGGGGGGCCGGCCCCTGAAGCTTTCTTT
j_call: TRBJ1-6; d_call: NA; v_call: TRBV5-1; clone_size: few; cdr3_aa: CASSLGETGPGAPLHF; cdr3_nt: TGCGCCAGCAGCTTGGGGGAGACAGGCCCAGGAGCACCCCTCCACTTT
j_call: TRBJ2-5; d_call: NA; v_call: TRBV20-1; clone_size: few; cdr3_aa: CSARDRRGGGGDQYF; cdr3_nt: TGCAGTGCTAGAGATCGGAGGGGAGGGGGAGGAGACCAGTACTTC
j_call: TRBJ2-6; d_call: NA; v_call: TRBV20-1; clone_size: few; cdr3_aa: CSAALPGANVLTF; cdr3_nt: TGCAGTGCCGCTCTACCCGGGGCCAACGTCCTGACTTTC
j_call: TRBJ2-7; d_call: NA; v_call: TRBV27; clone_size: few; cdr3_aa: CASSPRSRSYEQYF; cdr3_nt: TGTGCCAGCAGTCCAAGATCCCGATCCTACGAGCAGTACTTC
j_call: TRBJ2-1; d_call: NA; v_call: TRBV25-1; clone_size: few; cdr3_aa: CASSEFRSGVEQFF; cdr3_nt: TGTGCCAGCAGTGAATTTCGCTCCGGCGTTGAGCAGTTCTTC
j_call: TRBJ2-5; d_call: TRBD2; v_call: TRBV12-3/TRBV12-4; clone_size: few; cdr3_aa: CASGTSGQETQYF; cdr3_nt: TGTGCCAGCGGGACTAGCGGCCAAGAGACCCAGTACTTC
j_call: TRBJ2-2; d_call: TRBD1; v_call: TRBV5-1; clone_size: few; cdr3_aa: CASAGQGTGELFF; cdr3_nt: TGCGCCAGTGCGGGACAGGGCACCGGGGAGCTGTTTTTT
j_call: TRBJ2-1; d_call: TRBD2; v_call: TRBV7-9; clone_size: NA; cdr3_aa: CASTAGGPDNEQFF; cdr3_nt: TGTGCCAGCACGGCGGGGGGCCCTGACAATGAGCAGTTCTTC
j_call: TRBJ2-5; d_call: NA; v_call: TRBV7-9; clone_size: few; cdr3_aa: CASSPTVGETQYF; cdr3_nt: TGTGCCAGCAGCCCCACGGTCGGAGAGACCCAGTACTTC
j_call: TRBJ1-2; d_call: NA; v_call: TRBV7-9; clone_size: NA; cdr3_aa: CASFQATDYGYTF; cdr3_nt: TGTGCCAGCTTTCAAGCGACTGACTATGGCTACACCTTC
j_call: TRBJ2-1; d_call: NA; v_call: TRBV4-3; clone_size: NA; cdr3_aa: CASSQVWRYNEQFF; cdr3_nt: TGCGCCAGCAGCCAGGTGTGGCGCTACAATGAGCAGTTCTTC
j_call: TRBJ1-1; d_call: NA; v_call: TRBV5-4; clone_size: NA; cdr3_aa: CASSLVSTGVNTEAFF; cdr3_nt: TGTGCCAGCAGCTTGGTCTCGACAGGAGTGAACACTGAAGCTTTCTTT
j_call: TRBJ2-5; d_call: NA; v_call: TRBV2; clone_size: few; cdr3_aa: CASSFTSEMETQYF; cdr3_nt: TGTGCCAGCAGCTTTACCTCGGAAATGGAGACCCAGTACTTC
j_call: TRBJ1-1; d_call: NA; v_call: TRBV10-3; clone_size: NA; cdr3_aa: CAISVERGRAFF; cdr3_nt: TGTGCCATCAGTGTCGAACGTGGGAGGGCTTTCTTT
j_call: TRBJ2-1; d_call: TRBD2; v_call: TRBV7-2; clone_size: NA; cdr3_aa: CASSNLLAGNYNEQFF; cdr3_nt: TGTGCCAGCAGCAACCTGCTAGCGGGGAACTACAATGAGCAGTTCTTC
j_call: TRBJ2-5; d_call: NA; v_call: TRBV7-2; clone_size: few; cdr3_aa: CASSLVSGLETQYF; cdr3_nt: TGTGCCAGCAGCTTAGTTTCGGGGTTGGAGACCCAGTACTTC